These 20 T cell receptor beta chains originate from one sample sequenced in a study of cytomegalovirus exposure and HLA in healthy donors. Generated by immunoSEQ multiplex PCR, the TCRdb table keeps only in-frame clones and is missing some. The sample has 90,000 to 110,000 clones, 86% seen once. The specimen sequenced was PBMCs. These receptors came from a woman aged 18 to 35 in good health and CMV-seropositive.

The V and J genes are TRBV9 and TRBJ1-1; D uncertain. V shed 0 bases and J shed 1 base, with 10 bases lying between them. The germline V gene has CDR1 SGDLS and CDR2 YYNGEE. This CDR3 region has 15 residues. DNA for the CDR3: TGTGCCAGCAGCGTAGGAGGTCAGAGGAACACTGAAGCTTTCTTT. Translation: CASSVGGQRNTEAFF.

The chain employs TRBV9 and TRBJ2-2, with a possible D match to TRBD1 (7 bases). The CDR3 loop spans 15 amino acids. V was trimmed by 2 bases and J by 4 bases, leaving 12 bases between them. Germline values: CDR1 SGDLS, CDR2 YYNGEE. CDR3 in DNA: TGTGCCAGCAGCGTGAGGGGGCGGGGCACCGGGGAGCTGTTTTTT. Translated, it gives CASSVRGRGTGELFF. Using reference TRBV9 and TRBJ2-2 for the parts outside the CDR3, the full variable domain is DSGVTQTPKHLITATGQRVTLRCSPRSGDLSVYWYQQSLDQGLQFLIQYYNGEERAKGNILERFSAQQFPDLHSELNLSSLELGDSALYFCASSVRGRGTGELFFGEGSRLTVL.

The chain has TRBV5-5 and TRBJ1-2, with D uncertain. The CDR3 length is 13 residues. Trimming took 4 bases from V and 2 from J, leaving 9 bases between them. Germline V lookup: CDR1 SGHKS, CDR2 YYEKEE (reference sequence). DNA for the CDR3: TGTGCCAGCAGCCACAGTTTCAACTATGGCTACACCTTC. Translating it yields CASSHSFNYGYTF.

J is TRBJ1-4 and V is TRBV29-1; 10 bases agree with TRBD1. J was trimmed by 6 bases and V by 7 bases; bases with no gene match: 5. This CDR3 spans 13 amino acids. CDR1 is SQVTM and CDR2 is ANQGSEA in the germline V gene. The CDR3 sequence is CSGSGTGDEKLFF. The CDR3 DNA sequence: TGCAGCGGTTCCGGGACAGGGGATGAAAAACTGTTTTTT.

The chain recombines TRBV6-6 with TRBJ1-2; 8 bases line up with TRBD1. This CDR3 is 14 amino acids long. V trimming: 6 bases; J trimming: 3 bases; junction bases outside the gene matches: 6. Germline assignment: CDR1 MNHNY and CDR2 SVGAGI (reference sequence). The chain's CDR3 is CASRGVDRDYGYTF. CDR3 DNA sequence: TGTGCCAGCAGGGGAGTGGACAGGGACTATGGCTACACCTTC.

CDR3 coding DNA: TGTGCCTGGAGTAAAGGGAGGGACACTGAAGCTTTCTTT. Its translation: CAWSKGRDTEAFF. The chain carries TRBV30 and TRBJ1-1; no definite D call. Trimming cost V 2 bases and J 3 bases, with 10 bases left between them. The V gene's germline CDR1 is GTSNPN and CDR2 SVGIG (reference sequence). The CDR3 loop spans 13 amino acids. The whole variable domain, filled in from reference TRBV30 and TRBJ1-1, reads SQTIHQWPATLVQPVGSPLSLECTVEGTSNPNLYWYRQAAGRGLQLLFYSVGIGQISSEVPQNLSASRPQDRQFILSSKKLLLSDSGFYLCAWSKGRDTEAFFGQGTRLTVV.

This sequence joins TRBV5-1 and TRBJ1-5; D not resolved. This CDR3 comprises 13 residues. CDR1 is SGHRS, CDR2 YFSETQ, per germline. V gave up 2 bases and J gave up 4 bases, with 7 bases separating them. CDR3 bases: TGCGCCAGCAGCTTAGGCAGGAATCAGCCCCAGCATTTT. Translation: CASSLGRNQPQHF.

The chain joins TRBV6-4 to TRBJ1-2; no clear D. Germline V gene lookup returns CDR1 MRHNA and CDR2 SNTAGT. V was cut by 8 bases and J by 7 bases, with 23 bases left in between. The CDR3 loop spans 15 amino acids. CDR3 residues: CASPPDSPEVAGYTF. The CDR3 DNA follows: TGTGCCAGCCCACCAGATTCCCCGGAGGTGGCTGGCTACACCTTC.

The V and J genes are TRBV25-1 and TRBJ1-4, with 7 bases identical to TRBD1. Trimming cost V 7 bases and J 13 bases; bases outside gene matches: 6. The germline CDR1 and CDR2 sequences are MGHDK and SYGVNS. CDR3 length: 11 amino acids. As DNA, the CDR3 is TGTGCCAGCACCAACAGGACAGGACTGTTTTTT. This encodes CASTNRTGLFF.

This clone occurred once. V usage is TRBV5-3 and J usage is TRBJ2-1, with D perhaps TRBD2 (5 bases). TRBV5-3 is an open reading frame, and its role is uncertain. V lost 4 bases to trimming and J lost 14 bases, with 13 bases between them. The CDR3 has 11 residues. The CDR3 loop is CARSPPRAKFF. CDR3 DNA sequence: TGTGCCAGAAGCCCTCCGAGGGCTAAGTTCTTC.

The chain couples TRBV14 to TRBJ1-5, with D uncertain. Germline lookup yields CDR1 SGHDN and CDR2 FVKESK. The CDR3 totals 15 residues. V lost 8 bases, J lost 3 bases, and 17 bases lay in between. Here the CDR3 DNA reads TGTGCCAGCCCACCGGGTCCGAAGATCAATCAGCCCCAGCATTTT. Its protein is CASPPGPKINQPQHF.

This chain links TRBV11-2 with TRBJ1-6, with 7 nucleotides matching TRBD1. Germline V gene sequence: CDR1 SGHAT, CDR2 FQNNGV. Trimming took 6 bases from V and 9 from J; bases not matched to a gene: 8. CDR3 length equals 14 residues. The CDR3 bases are TGTGCCAGCAGTTTTCGGACAGGCGCTTCACCCCTCCACTTT. Protein product: CASSFRTGASPLHF.

In this sample, this clone turned up once. This chain connects TRBV9 to TRBJ2-1; 9 bases are a match to TRBD1. Germline V gene lookup returns CDR1 SGDLS and CDR2 YYNGEE. The CDR3 totals 15 residues. V gave up 6 bases and J gave up 2 bases; unmatched junction bases: 6. The chain's CDR3 is CASNPGQGPYNEQFF. DNA for the CDR3: TGTGCCAGCAATCCGGGACAGGGTCCCTACAATGAGCAGTTCTTC.

The chain joins TRBV11-2 to TRBJ2-7; weak D call: TRBD1 (5 bases). Trimming left V 3 bases short and J 5 bases short, with 14 bases between. The length of the CDR3 is 14 residues. Germline-derived CDR1 and CDR2 are SGHAT and FQNNGV. The CDR3 DNA follows: TGTGCCAGCAGCTTCCAGGGTATCGACGACGAGCAGTACTTC. Its protein is CASSFQGIDDEQYF.

The chain uses TRBV4-1 and TRBJ2-5, with 15 bases lining up with TRBD2. The CDR3 is 19 residues long. Germline loops: CDR1 MGHRA, CDR2 YSYEKL. The V and J ends lost 0 bases and 0 bases, in that order; junction bases with no gene match: 5. The CDR3: CASSQDGGLAGGYQETQYF. CDR3 DNA: TGCGCCAGCAGCCAAGATGGGGGACTAGCGGGGGGTTACCAAGAGACCCAGTACTTC.

This clone was recorded a few times. The chain uses TRBV5-6 and TRBJ1-1; TRBD1 agrees at 9 bases. CDR3 length: 15 residues. Germline lookup yields CDR1 SGHDT and CDR2 YYEEEE. V was clipped by 5 bases and J by 4 bases; unmatched bases: 9. The CDR3 is CASRYLQGAATEAFF. CDR3 DNA sequence: TGTGCCAGCAGATACTTACAGGGGGCTGCCACTGAAGCTTTCTTT. Based on the CDR3 plus reference TRBV5-6 and TRBJ1-1, the full variable domain is DAGVTQSPTHLIKTRGQQVTLRCSPKSGHDTVSWYQQALGQGPQFIFQYYEEEERQRGNFPDRFSGHQFPNYSSELNVNALLLGDSALYLCASRYLQGAATEAFFGQGTRLTVV.

V is TRBV7-6 and J is TRBJ2-3, with 8 positions matching TRBD1. Germline V gives CDR1 SGHVS, CDR2 FNYEAQ. The CDR3 is made up of 15 amino acids. After removal of 4 bases from V and 9 bases from J, the junction contained 12 bases not matched to a gene. The CDR3 is CASSSRDRTIGTQYF. The CDR3 nucleotides read TGTGCCAGCAGCTCGCGGGACAGGACTATAGGGACGCAGTATTTT.

The chain has TRBV4-1 and TRBJ1-1, with 8 positions matching TRBD1. CDR1 MGHRA and CDR2 YSYEKL come from the germline V gene. V was clipped by 4 bases and J by 6 bases; unmatched bases: 13. The CDR3 totals 16 residues. For the CDR3, the DNA is TGCGCCAGCAGCCGGTCGTCAGGGGGCGCGTCATCTGAAGCTTTCTTT. It specifies CASSRSSGGASSEAFF.

The chain carries TRBV19 and TRBJ1-2; 8 positions match TRBD1. This CDR3 has 14 residues. The germline CDR1 and CDR2 sequences are LNHDA and SQIVND (reference sequence). V shed 6 bases and J 7 bases; nucleotides not matched to a gene: 10. CDR3 DNA sequence: TGTGCCAGTAGACTAGACAGGGGCGCTTCTGGCTACACCTTC. Protein sequence: CASRLDRGASGYTF.

V gene TRBV28 combines with J gene TRBJ2-1, with TRBD1 matching 8 bases. CDR1 and CDR2 from the germline V gene are MDHEN and SYDVKM. V was clipped by 5 bases and J by 2 bases; unmatched bases: 5. This CDR3 contains 15 residues. CDR3: CASSPQGGTYNEQFF. CDR3 nucleotides: TGTGCCAGCAGTCCACAGGGGGGAACCTACAATGAGCAGTTCTTC. The full variable domain, its missing parts supplied by reference TRBV28 and TRBJ2-1, is DVKVTQSSRYLVKRTGEKVFLECVQDMDHENMFWYRQDPGLGLRLIYFSYDVKMKEKGDIPEGYSVSREKKERFSLILESASTNQTSMYLCASSPQGGTYNEQFFGPGTRLTVL.